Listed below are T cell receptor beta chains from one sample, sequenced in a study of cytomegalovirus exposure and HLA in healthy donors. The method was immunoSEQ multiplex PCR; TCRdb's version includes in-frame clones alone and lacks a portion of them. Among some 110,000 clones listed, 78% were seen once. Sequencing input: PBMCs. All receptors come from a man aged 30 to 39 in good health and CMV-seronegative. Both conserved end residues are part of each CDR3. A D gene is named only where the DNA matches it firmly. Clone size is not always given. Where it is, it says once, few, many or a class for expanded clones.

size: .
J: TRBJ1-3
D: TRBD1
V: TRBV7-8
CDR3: CASSVYRGTGDTIYF
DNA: TGTGCCAGCAGCGTATACAGGGGGACCGGGGACACCATATATTTT

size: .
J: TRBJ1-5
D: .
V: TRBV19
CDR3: CASSIDRHQPQHF
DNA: TGTGCCAGTAGTATCGACAGGCATCAGCCCCAGCATTTT

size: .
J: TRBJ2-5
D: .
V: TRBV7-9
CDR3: CASSLENIETQYF
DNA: TGTGCCAGCAGCTTAGAAAACATAGAGACCCAGTACTTC

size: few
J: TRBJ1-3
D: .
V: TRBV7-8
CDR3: CASSTPRGSGNTIYF
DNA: TGTGCCAGCAGCACCCCCAGGGGCTCTGGAAACACCATATATTTT

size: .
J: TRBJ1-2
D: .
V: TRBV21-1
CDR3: CASSKGFKGQDYGYTF
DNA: TGTGCCAGCAGCAAAGGCTTTAAGGGACAGGACTATGGCTACACCTTC

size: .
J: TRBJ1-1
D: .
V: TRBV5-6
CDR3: CASSGGTYAAEAFF
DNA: TGTGCCAGCAGCGGAGGGACCTACGCCGCTGAAGCTTTCTTT

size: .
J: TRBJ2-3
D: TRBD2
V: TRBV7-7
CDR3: CASSPGLARDTQYF
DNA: TGTGCTAGCAGCCCCGGACTAGCGCGAGATACGCAGTATTTT

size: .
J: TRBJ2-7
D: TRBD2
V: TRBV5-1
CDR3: CASSFGGEGEQYF
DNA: TGCGCCAGCAGCTTCGGTGGGGAGGGCGAGCAGTACTTC

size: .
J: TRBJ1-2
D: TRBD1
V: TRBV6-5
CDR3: CASSRQTGGGYTF
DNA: TGTGCCAGCAGCCGACAGACAGGGGGGGGCTACACCTTC

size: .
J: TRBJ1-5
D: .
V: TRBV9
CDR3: CASSIGTNQPQHF
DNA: TGTGCCAGCAGCATCGGGACAAATCAGCCCCAGCATTTT

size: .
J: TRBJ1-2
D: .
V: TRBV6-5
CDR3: CASSYGAGYTF
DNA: TGTGCCAGCAGTTACGGGGCTGGCTACACCTTC